A single sample is the source of the 4 T cell receptor beta chains below, sequenced in a study of Ad26.COV2.S vaccination and SARS-CoV-2 variants. Repertoires were generated with immunoSEQ multiplex PCR, while TCRdb's copy carries only in-frame clones and drops some. The data contain a few hundred thousand clones, 80% to 90% of them singletons. Treatment: about 20 received Ad26.COV2.S at low or high dose, single or two shots; 5 received placebo; per-sample allocation not given. Material that was analyzed had been drawn on day 63 after the first vaccine or placebo injection. The material sequenced was peripheral blood, taken in a trial of Ad26.COV2.S vaccine versus placebo. The receptors come from a person aged 18-60 years who received the Ad26.COV2.S COVID-19 vaccine or a placebo.

The rearrangement links TRBV9 to TRBJ2-1, with 8 bases fitting TRBD2. Germline assignment: CDR1 SGDLS and CDR2 YYNGEE. The CDR3 totals 15 residues. V dropped 4 bases and J dropped 3; count of bases not matched to a gene: 6. The CDR3 sequence: CASSPGGAFYNEQFF. As DNA, the CDR3 is TGTGCCAGCAGCCCCGGGGGGGCCTTCTACAATGAGCAGTTCTTC.

The chain uses TRBV23-1 and TRBJ1-1; D remains ambiguous. TRBV23-1 is treated as an ORF (open reading frame) with a function not yet certain. V was clipped by 4 bases and J by 10 bases, with 13 bases between them. This CDR3 comprises 12 residues. CDR3 in amino acids: CASSRPVTPAFF. The DNA of the CDR3 is TGCGCCAGCAGTCGCCCTGTTACCCCAGCTTTCTTT.

Only one count was recorded for this clone. The V call is TRBV25-1, the J call TRBJ2-1, with 8 bases fitting TRBD2. This CDR3 contains 15 residues. Per germline, CDR1 MGHDK and CDR2 SYGVNS. The J segment lost 4 bases and the V segment lost 4 bases, leaving 6 bases of the junction unmatched. CDR3 DNA: TGTGCCAGCAGTGTGAGCGGGGGCCCTTACAATGAGCAGTTCTTC. This codes for CASSVSGGPYNEQFF.

V usage is TRBV5-4 and J usage is TRBJ2-3; 7 bases map to TRBD2. The CDR3 covers 15 residues. Trimming cost V 0 bases and J 6 bases; bases outside gene matches: 7. Germline CDR1 and CDR2: SGHNT and YYREEE (reference sequence). CDR3 DNA sequence: TGTGCCAGCAGCTTGGCCAGCGGGGCGGTGGATACGCAGTATTTT. Translating it yields CASSLASGAVDTQYF.